These T cell receptor beta chains were read from a single sample in a study of cytomegalovirus exposure and HLA in healthy donors. Profiling relied on immunoSEQ multiplex PCR, and the TCRdb table lists in-frame clones only, not all of them. Found here are 70,000 to 95,000 clones, 84% of them singletons; the top ten hold around 5.6%. Sequenced: PBMCs. The receptors come from a woman under 30 in good health and CMV-seropositive. The CDR3 runs from the conserved cysteine through the conserved F or W. D genes are given only for firm matches. Clone size is not always given. Where it is, it says once, few, many or a class for expanded clones.

J	V	D	size	CDR3	DNA
TRBJ1-2	TRBV5-8	TRBD1	few	CASSFRDRPFYGYTF	TGTGCCAGCAGCTTTCGGGACAGGCCGTTTTATGGCTACACCTTC
TRBJ1-2	TRBV7-8	TRBD1	.	CASSLRTGSGYGYTF	TGTGCCAGCAGCTTAAGGACAGGGTCGGGCTATGGCTACACCTTC
TRBJ2-1	TRBV5-4	TRBD1	once	CASSVDRGLGYNEQFF	TGTGCCAGCAGCGTCGACAGGGGGCTGGGCTACAATGAGCAGTTCTTC
TRBJ1-2	TRBV7-9	.	.	CASSLEAGYGYTF	TGTGCCAGCAGCTTAGAGGCAGGCTATGGCTACACCTTC
TRBJ2-5	TRBV30	.	.	CAWSGGGGRGTQYF	TGTGCCTGGAGTGGGGGAGGTGGAAGGGGGACCCAGTACTTC
TRBJ2-3	TRBV7-9	.	.	CASSKAGFADTQYF	TGTGCCAGCAGTAAGGCGGGGTTCGCAGATACGCAGTATTTT
TRBJ2-2	TRBV29-1	TRBD1	once	CSVAGTGGNGELFF	TGCAGCGTTGCCGGGACAGGGGGCAACGGGGAGCTGTTTTTT
TRBJ1-4	TRBV25-1	.	once	CASSSRRYGTNEKLFF	TGTGCCAGCAGTTCTCGGCGGTACGGAACTAATGAAAAACTGTTTTTT
TRBJ1-2	TRBV30	.	.	CACVRRAGISNYGYTF	TGTGCCTGCGTCCGGAGGGCAGGGATCTCTAACTATGGCTACACCTTC
TRBJ2-3	TRBV6-5	.	.	CASSLSVTGVDTQYF	TGTGCCAGCAGTTTGAGTGTTACCGGGGTGGATACGCAGTATTTT
TRBJ2-1	TRBV25-1	TRBD2	.	CASSGGGTHNEQFF	TGTGCCAGCAGTGGGGGGGGGACCCACAATGAGCAGTTCTTC
TRBJ2-7	TRBV23-1	TRBD2	.	CASSHFGTSGAQWRGQYF	TGCGCCAGCAGTCATTTCGGGACTAGCGGGGCTCAGTGGCGGGGGCAGTACTTC
TRBJ2-3	TRBV5-1	TRBD2	.	CASSFSGVGTDTQYF	TGCGCCAGCAGCTTTAGCGGGGTTGGCACAGATACGCAGTATTTT
TRBJ2-2	TRBV19	TRBD2	.	CASSILAGGLQGGELFF	TGTGCCAGTAGTATACTAGCGGGAGGATTGCAGGGCGGGGAGCTGTTTTTT
TRBJ1-1	TRBV7-9	.	once	CASSYTDKTEAFF	TGTGCCAGCAGTTATACGGACAAGACCGAAGCTTTCTTT
TRBJ2-2	TRBV7-9	TRBD2	.	CASSPPGLNTGELFF	TGTGCCAGCAGCCCACCGGGACTAAACACCGGGGAGCTGTTTTTT
TRBJ1-1	TRBV5-6	TRBD1	.	CASSPGQGMAEAFF	TGTGCCAGCAGCCCCGGACAGGGGATGGCTGAAGCTTTCTTT
TRBJ2-3	TRBV4-1	TRBD1	.	CASSRVRGQDTQYF	TGCGCCAGCAGCCGCGTCAGGGGGCAAGATACGCAGTATTTT
TRBJ1-1	TRBV27	.	.	CASSFYSSYTEAFF	TGTGCCAGCAGTTTCTACAGCTCATACACTGAAGCTTTCTTT
TRBJ2-7	TRBV10-3	.	.	CAISQSGGRSSYEQYF	TGTGCCATCAGTCAGAGTGGGGGGAGATCGTCCTACGAGCAGTACTTC
TRBJ1-1	TRBV28	.	.	CASSFAPGQNTEAFF	TGTGCCAGCAGTTTTGCGCCCGGACAGAACACTGAAGCTTTCTTT
TRBJ2-2	TRBV7-9	.	.	CASSLLGGWTGELFF	TGTGCCAGCAGCTTACTCGGGGGTTGGACCGGGGAGCTGTTTTTT
TRBJ1-4	TRBV15	TRBD1	.	CATSRPSGGPTEKLFF	TGTGCCACCAGCAGACCCTCAGGGGGCCCAACCGAAAAACTGTTTTTT
TRBJ2-7	TRBV30	.	.	CAWSPGTSYEQYF	TGTGCCTGGTCCCCCGGGACATCCTACGAGCAGTACTTC
TRBJ1-5	TRBV19	.	.	CASAGEEASQPQHF	TGTGCCAGCGCAGGGGAAGAAGCCTCTCAGCCCCAGCATTTT
TRBJ1-6	TRBV4-1	.	.	CASSQGGGEARNSPLHF	TGCGCCAGCAGCCAAGGCGGGGGGGAGGCGCGAAATTCACCCCTCCACTTT
TRBJ2-3	TRBV9	TRBD2	once	CASSAVLADTDTQYF	TGTGCCAGCAGCGCCGTTCTAGCGGACACAGATACGCAGTATTTT
TRBJ1-1	TRBV21-1	.	.	CASSKVTRDSLRNTEAFF	TGTGCCAGCAGCAAAGTAACCCGAGACAGTCTCAGAAACACTGAAGCTTTCTTT
TRBJ2-7	TRBV7-9	TRBD2	once	CASSFLAGGYEQYF	TGTGCCAGCAGCTTCCTAGCCGGGGGGTACGAGCAGTACTTC
TRBJ1-1	TRBV28	.	.	CASSFLPGQPDTEAFF	TGTGCCAGCAGTTTCCTTCCTGGACAGCCGGACACTGAAGCTTTCTTT
TRBJ2-1	TRBV29-1	.	.	CSVEGGSYNEQFF	TGCAGCGTTGAGGGGGGTTCCTACAATGAGCAGTTCTTC
TRBJ2-1	TRBV5-1	TRBD2	.	CASSRGTSGNEQFF	TGCGCCAGCAGCCGTGGGACTAGCGGGAATGAGCAGTTCTTC
TRBJ2-4	TRBV15	.	.	CATSRVEGGDIQYF	TGTGCCACCAGCAGAGTAGAAGGGGGGGACATTCAGTACTTC
TRBJ1-1	TRBV9	TRBD1	.	CASSVAFQGGPNTEAFF	TGTGCCAGCAGCGTAGCTTTTCAGGGGGGACCCAACACTGAAGCTTTCTTT
TRBJ1-1	TRBV7-3	.	.	CASSLGTNTEAFF	TGTGCCAGCAGCTTGGGCACGAACACTGAAGCTTTCTTT
TRBJ2-5	TRBV18	TRBD1	.	CASSPGQGSAETQYF	TGTGCCAGCTCACCGGGACAGGGTAGCGCGGAGACCCAGTACTTC
TRBJ1-6	TRBV9	.	.	CASSVALFNSPLHF	TGTGCCAGCAGCGTTGCGTTGTTTAATTCACCCCTCCACTTT
TRBJ2-1	TRBV18	TRBD2	.	CASSANSRLAGGPSSYNEQFF	TGTGCCAGCTCAGCTAACAGCCGGCTAGCGGGAGGGCCGAGCTCCTACAATGAGCAGTTCTTC
TRBJ1-2	TRBV28	.	.	CASSSGVDYGYTF	TGTGCCAGCAGTTCGGGGGTTGACTATGGCTACACCTTC
TRBJ2-3	TRBV6-1	TRBD1	.	CASSTGERKTDTQYF	TGTGCCAGCAGCACAGGGGAAAGGAAGACAGATACGCAGTATTTT
TRBJ1-1	TRBV5-1	TRBD1	.	CASSYGTGNTEAFF	TGCGCCAGCAGTTATGGGACAGGGAACACTGAAGCTTTCTTT
TRBJ2-7	TRBV27	.	.	CASSPTGSEQYF	TGTGCCAGCAGCCCAACAGGGAGTGAGCAGTACTTC
TRBJ1-3	TRBV6-1	.	.	CASSEAGAGWSGNTIYF	TGTGCCAGCAGTGAAGCGGGGGCAGGGTGGTCTGGAAACACCATATATTTT
TRBJ1-4	TRBV14	TRBD1	few	CASSQLPGQETNEKLFF	TGTGCCAGCAGCCAGCTACCGGGACAGGAGACTAATGAAAAACTGTTTTTT